This T cell receptor (beta chain) was identified in a study of beta chain features in type 1 diabetes. All of the isolated RNA was reverse transcribed, so expressed TCRB transcripts were sequenced. Assay used: immunoSEQ multiplex PCR; TCRdb lists only in-frame clones, some missing. The sample lists about 360,000 clones; roughly 13% were seen once. Study conclusions and caveats: For patients, the naive, central memory and Treg TCRB repertoires appeared more alike than for healthy donors. Within each of all four CD4+ subsets, Type 1 diabetes patients had TCRB CDR3s that were moderately but significantly shorter.

In this sample, this clone turned up a few times. Its antigen is not identified. Each sorted population was over 95% pure. The CDR3 contains 14 residues. Trimming left V 3 bases short and J 2 bases short, with 9 bases between. Germline V gene data show CDR1 as SGHRS and CDR2 as YFSETQ. Sequencing was performed on naive CD4+ T cells from blood. V and J are TRBV5-1 and TRBJ2-1; D is perhaps TRBD2 (7 bases). The origin of this receptor is a woman between 18 and 29 years old with type 1 diabetes. The CDR3 nucleotides are TGCGCCAGCAGCTGGGGGGGCCCCTACAATGAGCAGTTCTTC. Protein product: CASSWGGPYNEQFF.